Here is one TCR beta chain with its context. Its target is not known. These data belong to a study of cytomegalovirus exposure and HLA in healthy donors. Study information: Earlier findings included some 120 million unique TCR beta sequences obtained from about 179 million T cells. Within an early data release were 80 million to 90 million unique TCRs drawn from HLA-typed donors. Most genotyped donors, around 86% of around 370, had Caucasian-associated genetic ancestry.

The PCR employed 60 Vbeta primers together with 13 Jbeta primers. TCRdb's table, derived via immunoSEQ multiplex PCR, lists solely in-frame clones and lacks some. Among some 120,000 clones, 70% to 80% were seen once, and the ten largest hold about 2%. This CDR3 contains 14 residues. CDR1 LNHDA and CDR2 SQIVND come from the germline V gene (reference sequence). Between the trimmed V and J ends, which lost 1 base and 0 bases, there was a span of 7 bases. General observations from the study: Researchers reported in a later analysis that a missense DCLRE1C variant was tied to TCR beta V- and J-gene trimming.

V is TRBV19 and J is TRBJ2-7; tentatively, D is TRBD2 (5 bases). The clonotype originates from a man aged 18 to 29 in good health and CMV-seronegative. The sample taken for sequencing was PBMCs. The CDR3 here is CASSIAGTSYEQYF. CDR3 bases: TGTGCCAGTAGTATAGCGGGAACCTCCTACGAGCAGTACTTC.